These 19 T cell receptor beta chains were all obtained from the same sample, sequenced in a study of T cell changes during pregnancy in multiple sclerosis (dated by TCRdb to the late 2010s). The library was prepared using the immunoSEQ multiplex PCR assay. The immuneACCESS repertoire file appears here via TCRdb, limited to in-frame rearrangements. These files lack a portion of the clones; in checked studies, under half of the deficit traces to unresolved V genes, and the cause of the others is not known. Recorded for this sample are tens of thousands of clones; roughly 93% of them occurred a single time. The ten largest clones represent roughly 1% of the sample. The sample here was peripheral blood, taken in the first trimester of pregnancy. These receptor sequences come from a female donor with multiple sclerosis, enrolled in a pregnancy study.

This chain uses TRBV13 with TRBJ2-1; 7 bases are shared with TRBD1. Germline V CDR1 and CDR2: PRHDT, FYEKMQ (reference sequence). V shed 5 bases and J 3 bases; nucleotides not matched to a gene: 7. This CDR3 comprises 15 residues. The CDR3 protein is CASSPRDSSYNEQFF. DNA of the CDR3: TGTGCCAGCAGCCCACGGGACAGCAGCTACAATGAGCAGTTCTTC.

The chain employs TRBV27 and TRBJ2-7; possible D gene TRBD2, 6 bases. The CDR3 is 13 amino acids. V gave up 7 bases and J gave up 6 bases, with 16 bases separating them. Germline values: CDR1 MNHEY, CDR2 SMNVEV (reference sequence). The CDR3 DNA follows: TGTGCCAGCACTGGGACTTTGCTGGGCGAGCAGTACTTC. This gives the protein CASTGTLLGEQYF.

The rearrangement links TRBV10-2 to TRBJ2-7; 9 nucleotides agree with TRBD2. V trimming: 5 bases; J trimming: 1 base; junction bases outside the gene matches: 6. The CDR3 has 15 amino acids. CDR1 is WSHSY and CDR2 is SAAADI in the germline V gene. The CDR3 coding sequence is TGCGCCAGCAGTCTGACTAGCGGTCTATCCTACGAGCAGTACTTC. Amino acids: CASSLTSGLSYEQYF.

A note on this clone: The identical CDR3 is also encoded by other nucleotide sequences in the sample. V usage is TRBV28 and J usage is TRBJ2-3; unclear D gene. Trimming took 3 bases from V and 5 from J, leaving 6 bases between them. CDR1 MDHEN and CDR2 SYDVKM come from the germline V gene. The CDR3 is 12 amino acids. CDR3 sequence reads: CASSLPRDTQYF. The CDR3 DNA sequence: TGTGCCAGCAGTTTGCCGAGAGATACGCAGTATTTT.

V usage is TRBV11-2 and J usage is TRBJ1-6; weak D call: TRBD1 (5 bases). Germline lookup yields CDR1 SGHAT and CDR2 FQNNGV. Trimming stripped 5 bases from V and 14 bases from J, with 13 bases between. This CDR3 has 12 amino acids. The CDR3 protein is CASSAGTLTLHF. CDR3 sequence (DNA): TGTGCCAGCAGCGCCGGGACTCTCACCCTCCACTTT.

In its sample, this clone was seen once. The rearrangement uses TRBV11-3 and TRBJ2-1; 9 bases match TRBD2. V lost 2 bases, J lost 5 bases, and 10 bases stayed unmatched. From germline, CDR1 is SGHNT and CDR2 YENEEA. CDR3 length equals 17 residues. The CDR3 DNA is TGTGCCAGCAGCTTAACGGGCCGACTAGCGGAAAACAATGAGCAGTTCTTC. The encoded protein is CASSLTGRLAENNEQFF.

The chain combines TRBV7-9 with TRBJ2-2; possible D gene TRBD1, 5 bases. This CDR3 contains 17 residues. V lost 7 bases to trimming and J lost 0 bases, with 18 bases between them. Germline CDR1 is SEHNR and CDR2 is FQNEAQ (reference sequence). Written as DNA, the CDR3 is TGTGCCAGCACCCTAGGGGTGTCGGCAACGAACACCGGGGAGCTGTTTTTT. Translating gives CASTLGVSATNTGELFF. The full variable domain, in which reference TRBV7-9 and TRBJ2-2 provide the parts outside the CDR3, is DTGVSQNPRHKITKRGQNVTFRCDPISEHNRLYWYRQTLGQGPEFLTYFQNEAQLEKSRLLSDRFSAERPKGSFSTLEIQRTEQGDSAMYLCASTLGVSATNTGELFFGEGSRLTVL.

V usage is TRBV19 and J usage is TRBJ2-3, with 14 bases fitting TRBD2. This CDR3 is built from 17 residues. With 5 bases clipped from V and 3 bases from J, the junction kept 7 bases outside the gene matches. Germline loops: CDR1 LNHDA, CDR2 SQIVND (reference sequence). The CDR3 sequence: CASSLRTSGRQTDTQYF. CDR3 nucleotides: TGTGCCAGTAGTCTACGGACTAGCGGGAGGCAAACAGATACGCAGTATTTT.

J is TRBJ1-1 and V is TRBV15; 10 bases match TRBD1. Trimming took 5 bases from V and 0 from J; bases not matched to a gene: 3. Germline lookup yields CDR1 LNHNV and CDR2 YYDKDF (reference sequence). CDR3 length: 15 residues. As DNA, the CDR3 is TGTGCCACCAGCGGGGACAGGGGTTTGAACACTGAAGCTTTCTTT. It yields the protein CATSGDRGLNTEAFF.

This chain's CDR3 is CASSVEERQINYGYTF. The CDR3 DNA is TGTGCCAGCAGCGTAGAAGAGCGACAGATTAACTATGGCTACACCTTC. The chain recombines TRBV9 with TRBJ1-2, with a weak D call TRBD1 (5 bases). Germline V gene lookup returns CDR1 SGDLS and CDR2 YYNGEE. The CDR3 is 16 residues long. Trimming took 0 bases from V and 1 from J, leaving 13 bases between them.

The rearrangement links TRBV7-6 to TRBJ2-1; 7 bases fit TRBD2. The CDR3 has 12 amino acids. From germline, CDR1 is SGHVS and CDR2 FNYEAQ. The junction had 1 base not matched to a gene; V was cut back by 3 bases and J by 8 bases. CDR3 protein: CASSLGGDEQFF. Written as DNA, the CDR3 is TGTGCCAGCAGCTTGGGAGGGGATGAGCAGTTCTTC.

The rearrangement joins TRBV6-1 to TRBJ1-2, with 10 bases lining up with TRBD1. The CDR3 has 14 residues. Losses at the gene ends were 10 bases for V and 8 bases for J; bases not matched to a gene: 13. Per the germline V gene, CDR1 is MNHNS and CDR2 is SASEGT. The CDR3 DNA reads TGTGCCACCTTTTCCGGGACAGGGGTTCGCGGCTACACCTTC. This translates into CATFSGTGVRGYTF.

This clone was seen only a few times. The chain joins TRBV6-6 to TRBJ1-1, with D possibly matching TRBD1 (6 bases). The CDR3 spans 13 residues. V lost 6 bases, J lost 2 bases, and 10 bases lay in between. Looked up from germline, CDR1 is MNHNY and CDR2 is SVGAGI (reference sequence). The DNA for the CDR3 is TGTGCCAGCAGAGACAGGTCCAACACTGAAGCTTTCTTT. As protein: CASRDRSNTEAFF.

The rearrangement links TRBV4-2 to TRBJ2-7, with 7 bases fitting TRBD2. After removal of 4 bases from V and 6 bases from J, the junction contained 12 bases not matched to a gene. Germline V gives CDR1 LGHNA, CDR2 YNFKEQ. The CDR3 consists of 15 residues. CDR3 DNA: TGTGCCAGCAGCCTAGGCGGGAGAAGTGGAGGCGAGCAGTACTTC. Translating it yields CASSLGGRSGGEQYF.

The chain uses TRBV25-1 and TRBJ2-2; TRBD2 agrees at 13 bases. Losses at the gene ends were 2 bases for V and 4 bases for J; bases not matched to a gene: 1. This CDR3 is 16 amino acids long. The V gene's germline CDR1 is MGHDK and CDR2 SYGVNS. The CDR3 protein is CASSEGLAGVTGELFF. The CDR3 region has the DNA TGTGCCAGCAGTGAAGGACTAGCGGGAGTCACCGGGGAGCTGTTTTTT. The full variable domain, completed using reference TRBV25-1 and TRBJ2-2, is EADIYQTPRYLVIGTGKKITLECSQTMGHDKMYWYQQDPGMELHLIHYSYGVNSTEKGDLSSESTVSRIRTEHFPLTLESARPSHTSQYLCASSEGLAGVTGELFFGEGSRLTVL.

This chain joins TRBV27 and TRBJ2-1, with a possible D match to TRBD1 (6 bases). V lost 5 bases to trimming and J lost 7 bases, with 12 bases between them. The CDR3 has 13 amino acids. CDR1 is MNHEY and CDR2 is SMNVEV in the germline V gene (reference sequence). The CDR3 sequence: CASSRQVVNEQFF. The CDR3 nucleotides are TGTGCCAGCAGTCGACAGGTTGTAAATGAGCAGTTCTTC.

This rearrangement joins TRBV19 to TRBJ2-7, with TRBD2 matching 10 bases. CDR1 is LNHDA, CDR2 SQIVND, per germline (reference sequence). Trimming took 5 bases from V and 3 from J; bases not matched to a gene: 4. The CDR3 spans 14 residues. This CDR3 is CASSLLAGGYEQYF. CDR3 bases: TGTGCCAGTAGTCTGTTAGCGGGGGGCTACGAGCAGTACTTC.

As for this clone: At one of its ends the junction is not consistent with the germline gene, which may arise from a read error. The V and J genes are TRBV19 and TRBJ2-2; D is possibly TRBD2 (6 bases). Per germline, CDR1 LNHDA and CDR2 SQIVND (reference sequence). The CDR3 runs to 15 residues. The CDR3, as DNA: TGTGCCAGTAGTATAGATCTAGCGAAGACCGGGGAGCTGTTTTTT. Translating gives CASSIDLAKTGELFF.

The chain combines TRBV10-3 with TRBJ1-6; D perhaps matches TRBD1 (5 bases). CDR3 length: 14 amino acids. CDR1 is ENHRY and CDR2 is SYGVKD in the germline V gene. The V gene lost 0 bases and the J gene lost 9 bases, with 9 bases spanning the gap. The CDR3 sequence: CAISESGGGSPLHF. The CDR3 region has the DNA TGTGCCATCAGTGAGTCTGGGGGGGGTTCACCCCTCCACTTT.